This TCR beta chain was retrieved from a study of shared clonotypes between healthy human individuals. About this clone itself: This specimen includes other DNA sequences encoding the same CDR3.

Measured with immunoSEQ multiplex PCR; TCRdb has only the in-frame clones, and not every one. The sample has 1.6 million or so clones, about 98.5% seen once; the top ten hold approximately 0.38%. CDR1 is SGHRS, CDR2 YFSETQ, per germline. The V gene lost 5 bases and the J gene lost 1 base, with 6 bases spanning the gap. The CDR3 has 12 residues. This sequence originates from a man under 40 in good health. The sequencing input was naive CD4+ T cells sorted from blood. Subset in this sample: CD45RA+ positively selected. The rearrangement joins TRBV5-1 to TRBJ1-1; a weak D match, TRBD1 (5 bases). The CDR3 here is CASSTGNTEAFF. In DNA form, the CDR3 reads TGCGCCAGCAGTACAGGGAACACTGAAGCTTTCTTT.